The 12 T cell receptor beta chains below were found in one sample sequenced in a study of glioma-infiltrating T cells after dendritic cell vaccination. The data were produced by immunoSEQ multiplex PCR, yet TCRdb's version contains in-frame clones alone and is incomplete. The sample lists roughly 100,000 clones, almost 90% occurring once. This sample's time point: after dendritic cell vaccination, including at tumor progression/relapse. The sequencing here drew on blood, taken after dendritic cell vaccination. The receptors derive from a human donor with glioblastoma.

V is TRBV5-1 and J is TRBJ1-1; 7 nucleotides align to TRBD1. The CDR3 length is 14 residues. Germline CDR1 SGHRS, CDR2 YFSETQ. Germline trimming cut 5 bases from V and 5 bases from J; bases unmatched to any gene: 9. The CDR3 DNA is TGCGCCAGCAGTGCACAGGGGAGGAGGACTGAAGCTTTCTTT. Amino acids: CASSAQGRRTEAFF.

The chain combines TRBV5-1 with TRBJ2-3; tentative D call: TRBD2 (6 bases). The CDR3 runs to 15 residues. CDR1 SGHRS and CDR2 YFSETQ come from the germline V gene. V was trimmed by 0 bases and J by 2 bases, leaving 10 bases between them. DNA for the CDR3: TGCGCCAGCAGCTTGGGTAGCGGACACACAGATACGCAGTATTTT. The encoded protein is CASSLGSGHTDTQYF.

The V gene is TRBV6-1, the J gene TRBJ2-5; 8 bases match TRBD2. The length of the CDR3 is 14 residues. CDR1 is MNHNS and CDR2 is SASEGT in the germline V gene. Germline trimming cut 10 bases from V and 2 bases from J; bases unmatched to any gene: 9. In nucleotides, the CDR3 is TGTGCCACCCGCTGGGCTAGCGGGCAAGAGACCCAGTACTTC. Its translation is CATRWASGQETQYF.

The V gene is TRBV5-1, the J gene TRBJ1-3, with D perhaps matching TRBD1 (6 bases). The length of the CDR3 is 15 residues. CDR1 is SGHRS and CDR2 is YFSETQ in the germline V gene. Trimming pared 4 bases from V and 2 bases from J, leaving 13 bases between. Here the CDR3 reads CASSRGTWAGNTIYF. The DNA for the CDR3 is TGCGCCAGCAGCCGAGGGACATGGGCTGGAAACACCATATATTTT.

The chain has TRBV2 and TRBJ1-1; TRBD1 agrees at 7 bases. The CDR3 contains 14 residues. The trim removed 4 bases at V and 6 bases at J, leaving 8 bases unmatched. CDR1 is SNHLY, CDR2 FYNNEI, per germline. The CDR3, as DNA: TGTGCCAGCAGTGTAAGACAGGGTTGGTCTGAAGCTTTCTTT. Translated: CASSVRQGWSEAFF.

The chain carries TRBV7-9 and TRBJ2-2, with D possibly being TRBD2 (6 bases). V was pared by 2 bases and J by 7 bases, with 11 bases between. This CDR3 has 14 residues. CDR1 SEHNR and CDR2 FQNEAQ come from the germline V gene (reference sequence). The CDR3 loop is CASSLWASDGELFF. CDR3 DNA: TGTGCCAGCAGCTTATGGGCTAGCGACGGGGAGCTGTTTTTT.

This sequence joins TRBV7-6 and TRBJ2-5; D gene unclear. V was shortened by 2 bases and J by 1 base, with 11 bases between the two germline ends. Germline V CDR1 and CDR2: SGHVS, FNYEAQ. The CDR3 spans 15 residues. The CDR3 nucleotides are TGTGCCAGCAGCTTAAATGTAGTTTCCCAAGAGACCCAGTACTTC. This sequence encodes CASSLNVVSQETQYF.

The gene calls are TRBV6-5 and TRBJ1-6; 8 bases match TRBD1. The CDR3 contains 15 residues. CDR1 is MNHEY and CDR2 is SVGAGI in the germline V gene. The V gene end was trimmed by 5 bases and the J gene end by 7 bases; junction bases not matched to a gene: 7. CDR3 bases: TGTGCCAGCAGTAGGGGGGACAGGAAGAATTCACCCCTCCACTTT. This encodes CASSRGDRKNSPLHF.

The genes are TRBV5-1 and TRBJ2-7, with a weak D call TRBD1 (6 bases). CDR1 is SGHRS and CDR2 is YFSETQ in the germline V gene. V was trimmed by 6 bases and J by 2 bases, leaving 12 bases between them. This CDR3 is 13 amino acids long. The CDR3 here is CASKSGVTYEQYF. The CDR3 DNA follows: TGCGCCAGCAAGTCAGGGGTGACCTACGAGCAGTACTTC. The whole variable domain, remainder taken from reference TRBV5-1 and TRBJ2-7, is KAGVTQTPRYLIKTRGQQVTLSCSPISGHRSVSWYQQTPGQGLQFLFEYFSETQRNKGNFPGRFSGRQFSNSRSEMNVSTLELGDSALYLCASKSGVTYEQYFGPGTRLTVT.

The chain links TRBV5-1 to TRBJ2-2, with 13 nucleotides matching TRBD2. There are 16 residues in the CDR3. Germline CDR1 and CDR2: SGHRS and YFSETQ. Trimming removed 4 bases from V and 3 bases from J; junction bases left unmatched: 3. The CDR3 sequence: CASSDTSGRDTGELFF. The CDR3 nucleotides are TGCGCCAGCAGCGATACTAGCGGGAGGGACACCGGGGAGCTGTTTTTT.

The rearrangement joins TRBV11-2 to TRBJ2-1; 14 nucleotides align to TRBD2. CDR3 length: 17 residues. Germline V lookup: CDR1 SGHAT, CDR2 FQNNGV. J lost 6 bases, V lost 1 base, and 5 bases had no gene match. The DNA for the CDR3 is TGTGCCAGCAGCTTAGTCCAGGGACTAGCGGGGGTCAATGAGCAGTTCTTC. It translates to CASSLVQGLAGVNEQFF.

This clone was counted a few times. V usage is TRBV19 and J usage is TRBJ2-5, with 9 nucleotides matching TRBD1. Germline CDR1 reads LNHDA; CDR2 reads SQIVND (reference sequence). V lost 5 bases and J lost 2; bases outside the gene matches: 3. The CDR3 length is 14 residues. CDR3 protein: CASSPGTGQETQYF. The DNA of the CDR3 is TGTGCCAGTAGTCCCGGGACAGGGCAAGAGACCCAGTACTTC.